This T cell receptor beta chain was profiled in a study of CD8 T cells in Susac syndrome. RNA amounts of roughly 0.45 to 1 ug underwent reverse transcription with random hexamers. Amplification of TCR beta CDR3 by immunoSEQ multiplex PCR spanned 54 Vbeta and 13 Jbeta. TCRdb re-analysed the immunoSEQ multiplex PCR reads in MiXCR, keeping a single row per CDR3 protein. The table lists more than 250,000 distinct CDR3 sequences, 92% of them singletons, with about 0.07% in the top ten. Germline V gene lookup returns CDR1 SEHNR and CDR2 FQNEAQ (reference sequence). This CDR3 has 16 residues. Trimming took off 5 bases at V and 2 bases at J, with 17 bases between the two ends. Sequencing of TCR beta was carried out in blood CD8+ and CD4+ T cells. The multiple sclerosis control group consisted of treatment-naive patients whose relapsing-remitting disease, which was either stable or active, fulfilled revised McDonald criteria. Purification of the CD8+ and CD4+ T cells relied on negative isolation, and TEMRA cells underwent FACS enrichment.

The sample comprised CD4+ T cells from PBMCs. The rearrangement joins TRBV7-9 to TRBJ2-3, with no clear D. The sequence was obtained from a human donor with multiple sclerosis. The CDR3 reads CASSLSEQLLTDTQYF. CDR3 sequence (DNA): TGTGCCAGCAGCCTCTCTGAACAACTTCTCACAGATACGCAGTATTTT.